This T cell receptor (beta chain) was documented in a study of blood T cell repertoires in COVID-19. Germline V gives CDR1 SGDLS, CDR2 YYNGEE. Trimming cost V 4 bases and J 2 bases, with 13 bases left between them. The CDR3 sequence is 15 residues long. Some clones are missing from TCRdb's copy, which holds only in-frame ones; the method was immunoSEQ multiplex PCR. The table has 100,000 to 120,000 clones, approximately 80% seen once. V is TRBV9 and J is TRBJ1-3; weak D call: TRBD1 (5 bases). The sample comprised peripheral blood. The source is a woman between 40 and 55 years old with acute or convalescent COVID-19. The CDR3 DNA reads TGTGCCAGCAGCACCTTTGACAGAGCTGGAAACACCATATATTTT. Its protein product is CASSTFDRAGNTIYF.